This T cell receptor (beta chain) emerged from a study of blood T cell repertoires in COVID-19. This clone was observed a single time. Data came from immunoSEQ multiplex PCR; TCRdb stores just in-frame clones and leaves some out. Altogether approximately 270,000 clones are present, around 90% being singletons, with the ten largest covering approximately 2.2%. Germline V gene lookup returns CDR1 LNHDA and CDR2 SQIVND (reference sequence). V was clipped by 9 bases and J by 2 bases; unmatched bases: 9. CDR3 size: 14 residues. This sequence joins TRBV19 and TRBJ1-2, with 7 bases fitting TRBD1. The sequence was obtained from a man aged 45-65 years with acute or convalescent COVID-19. The sequenced sample consisted of peripheral blood. CDR3 DNA: TGTGCCAGCCTTAACGACAGGGACAACTATGGCTACACCTTC. This encodes CASLNDRDNYGYTF.